This T cell receptor (beta chain) is from a study of T cells after yellow fever vaccination. TCRdb itself ran the 5' RACE reads through MiXCR, one entry per CDR3 protein. The data show 500,000 to 650,000 distinct CDR3 sequences, about 14% seen once. Germline assignment: CDR1 DFQATT and CDR2 SNEGSKA (reference sequence). With 7 bases removed from V and 1 base from J, the gap between germline ends came to 14 bases. The CDR3 extends over 13 amino acids. Findings of the study overall: The study found a weaker secondary response that peaked faster, day 5 versus 15. Clonotype sharing between CD4 and CD8 compartments was small. FACS-sorted repertoires might harbor abundant contaminating clonotypes from the bulk population. Re-detected after boosting: most primary clones, about 95% of CD4 and under 90% of CD8.

A note on this clonotype: Its cognate antigen is unknown.

The sequence derives from a man aged 30 to 39 who received the YFV17D yellow fever vaccine. The material sequenced was PBMCs, taken on the day of the yellow fever booster vaccination. This chain connects TRBV20-1 to TRBJ2-7; weak D call: TRBD1 (6 bases). The CDR3 loop is CSVQTDRSYEQYF. The CDR3 DNA sequence: TGCAGTGTCCAAACGGACAGATCCTACGAGCAGTACTTC.